The entry below gives a single TCR beta chain sequence along with its context. Primed by a sample-barcoded 5' primer and a J-beta primer mix, a second PCR proceeded for about 7 to 12 cycles. TCRdb reprocessed the 5' RACE reads with MiXCR, giving one entry per CDR3 protein. The sample comprises 270,000 or so distinct CDR3 sequences, roughly 26% of which are singletons, and roughly 28% rests with the top ten. The data were taken from a study of blood T cells in healthy people across ages. The length of the CDR3 is 17 residues. CDR1 is LGHDT, CDR2 YNNKEL, per germline (reference sequence). Trimming removed 0 bases from V and 6 bases from J, with 18 bases in between.

The chain uses TRBV3-1 and TRBJ1-5; tentatively, D is TRBD1 (6 bases). The clonotype originates from a woman aged 70-85 years in good health. Sequencing was carried out using blood. As DNA, the CDR3 is TGTGCCAGCAGCCAAGAAGGGGGGAAACAGGGAGTTCAGCCCCAGCATTTT. Translation: CASSQEGGKQGVQPQHF.